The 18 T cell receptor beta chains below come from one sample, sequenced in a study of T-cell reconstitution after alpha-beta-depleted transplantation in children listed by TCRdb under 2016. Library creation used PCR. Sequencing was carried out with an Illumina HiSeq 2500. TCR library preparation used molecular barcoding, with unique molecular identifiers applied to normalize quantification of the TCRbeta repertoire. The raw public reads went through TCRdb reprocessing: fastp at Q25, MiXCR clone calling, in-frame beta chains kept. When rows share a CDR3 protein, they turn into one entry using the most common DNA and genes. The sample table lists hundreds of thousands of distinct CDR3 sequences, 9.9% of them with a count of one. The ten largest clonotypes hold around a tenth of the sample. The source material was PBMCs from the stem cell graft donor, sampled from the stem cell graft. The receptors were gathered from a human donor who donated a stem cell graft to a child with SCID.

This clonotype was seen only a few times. CDR3 DNA sequence: TGTGCCAGCAGTTCCAATAGCCCAGAGCAGTTCTTC. Residues: CASSSNSPEQFF. The genes are TRBV27 and TRBJ2-1; D is unresolved. CDR3 length equals 12 residues. The V gene's germline CDR1 is MNHEY and CDR2 SMNVEV (reference sequence). The V end was cut by 4 bases, the J end by 10 bases, with 11 bases between.

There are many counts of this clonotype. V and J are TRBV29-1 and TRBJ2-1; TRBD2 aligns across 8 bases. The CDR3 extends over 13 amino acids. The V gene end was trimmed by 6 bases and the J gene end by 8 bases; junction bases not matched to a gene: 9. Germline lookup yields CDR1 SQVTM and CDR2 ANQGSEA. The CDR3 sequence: CSVLGTRRDEQFF. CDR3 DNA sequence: TGCAGCGTACTTGGGACTAGAAGAGATGAGCAGTTCTTC.

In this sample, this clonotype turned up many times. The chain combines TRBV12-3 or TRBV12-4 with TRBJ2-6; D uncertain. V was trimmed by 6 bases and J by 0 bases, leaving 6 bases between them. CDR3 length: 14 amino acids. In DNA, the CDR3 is TGTGCCAGCAGACCTACCTCTGGGGCCAACGTCCTGACTTTC. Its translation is CASRPTSGANVLTF.

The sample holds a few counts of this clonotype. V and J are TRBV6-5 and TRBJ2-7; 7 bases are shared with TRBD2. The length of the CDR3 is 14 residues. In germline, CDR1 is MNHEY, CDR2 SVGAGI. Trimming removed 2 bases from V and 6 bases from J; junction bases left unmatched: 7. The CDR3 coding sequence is TGTGCCAGCAGTTACATGAGCGGGGCTGGCGAGCAGTACTTC. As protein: CASSYMSGAGEQYF.

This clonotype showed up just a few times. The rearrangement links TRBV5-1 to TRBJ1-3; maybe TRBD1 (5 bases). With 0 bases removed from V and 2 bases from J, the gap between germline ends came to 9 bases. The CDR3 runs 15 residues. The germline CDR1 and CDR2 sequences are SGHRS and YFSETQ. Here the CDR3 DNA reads TGCGCCAGCAGCTTGGAGGGGAATACTGGAAACACCATATATTTT. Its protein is CASSLEGNTGNTIYF.

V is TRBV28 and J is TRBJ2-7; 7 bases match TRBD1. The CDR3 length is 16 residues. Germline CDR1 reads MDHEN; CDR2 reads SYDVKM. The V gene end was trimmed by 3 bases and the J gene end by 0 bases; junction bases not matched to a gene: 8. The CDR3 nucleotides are TGTGCCAGCAGTTTGAGTGCGGCAGGGGGCTCCTACGAGCAGTACTTC. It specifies CASSLSAAGGSYEQYF.

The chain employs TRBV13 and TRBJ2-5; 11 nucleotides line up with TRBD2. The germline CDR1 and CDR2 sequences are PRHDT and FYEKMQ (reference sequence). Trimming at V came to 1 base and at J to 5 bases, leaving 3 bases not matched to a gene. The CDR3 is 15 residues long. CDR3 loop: CASSLVAGGHETQYF. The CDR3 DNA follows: TGTGCCAGCAGCTTAGTAGCGGGGGGGCATGAGACCCAGTACTTC.

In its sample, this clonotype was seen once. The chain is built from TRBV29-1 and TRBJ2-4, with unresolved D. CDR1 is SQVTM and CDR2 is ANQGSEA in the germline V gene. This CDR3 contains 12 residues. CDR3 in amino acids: CIVKGAKNIQYF. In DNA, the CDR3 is TGCATCGTAAAGGGAGCCAAAAACATTCAGTACTTC. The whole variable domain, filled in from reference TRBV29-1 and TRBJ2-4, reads SAVISQKPSRDICQRGTSLTIQCQVDSQVTMMFWYRQQPGQSLTLIATANQGSEATYESGFVIDKFPISRPNLTFSTLTVSNMSPEDSSIYLCIVKGAKNIQYFGAGTRLSVL.

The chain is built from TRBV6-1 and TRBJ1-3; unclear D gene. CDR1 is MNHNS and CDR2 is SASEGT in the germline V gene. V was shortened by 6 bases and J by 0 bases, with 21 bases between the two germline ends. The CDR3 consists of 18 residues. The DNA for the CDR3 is TGTGCCAGCAGCCAGGCAGCACTCACAGCCCTCTCTGGAAACACCATATATTTT. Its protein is CASSQAALTALSGNTIYF.

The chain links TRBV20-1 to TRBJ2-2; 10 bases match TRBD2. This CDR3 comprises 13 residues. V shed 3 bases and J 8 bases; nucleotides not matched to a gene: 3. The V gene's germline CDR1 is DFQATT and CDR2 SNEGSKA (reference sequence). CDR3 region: CSASQLAGGELFF. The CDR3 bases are TGCAGTGCTAGTCAACTAGCGGGGGGGGAGCTGTTTTTT.

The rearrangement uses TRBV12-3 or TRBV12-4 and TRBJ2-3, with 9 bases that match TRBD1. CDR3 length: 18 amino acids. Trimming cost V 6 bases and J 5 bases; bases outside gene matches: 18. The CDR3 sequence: CASRPTIGDRAGIDTQYF. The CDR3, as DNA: TGTGCCAGCAGGCCTACTATAGGGGACAGGGCAGGGATAGATACGCAGTATTTT.

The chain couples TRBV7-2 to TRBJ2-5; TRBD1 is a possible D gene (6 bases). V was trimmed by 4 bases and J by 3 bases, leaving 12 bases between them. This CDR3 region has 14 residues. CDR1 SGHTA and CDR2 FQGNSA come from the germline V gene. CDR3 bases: TGTGCCAGCAGCTCCGGACAGTCCAAAGAGACCCAGTACTTC. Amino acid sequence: CASSSGQSKETQYF.

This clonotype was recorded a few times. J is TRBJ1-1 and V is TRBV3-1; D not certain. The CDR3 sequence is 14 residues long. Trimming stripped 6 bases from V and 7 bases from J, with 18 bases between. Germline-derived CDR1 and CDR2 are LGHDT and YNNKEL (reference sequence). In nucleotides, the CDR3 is TGTGCCAGCAGGGAAGTGATGTGGGCTGGTGAAGCTTTCTTT. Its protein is CASREVMWAGEAFF.

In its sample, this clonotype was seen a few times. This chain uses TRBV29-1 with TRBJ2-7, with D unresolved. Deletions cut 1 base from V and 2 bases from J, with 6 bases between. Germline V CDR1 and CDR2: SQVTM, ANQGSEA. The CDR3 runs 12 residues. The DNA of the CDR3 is TGCAGCGTTGAAGTTCAGGCCTACGAGCAGTACTTC. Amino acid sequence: CSVEVQAYEQYF.

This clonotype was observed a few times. The DNA for the CDR3 is TGTGCCAGCAGCCAAGACAGGGGGCTATACGAGCAGTACTTC. Translation gives CASSQDRGLYEQYF. V and J are TRBV3-1 and TRBJ2-7; the match to TRBD1 covers 8 bases. CDR1 and CDR2 (germline): LGHDT, YNNKEL (reference sequence). V lost 0 bases to trimming and J lost 4 bases; unmatched junction nucleotides: 2. This CDR3 contains 14 residues.

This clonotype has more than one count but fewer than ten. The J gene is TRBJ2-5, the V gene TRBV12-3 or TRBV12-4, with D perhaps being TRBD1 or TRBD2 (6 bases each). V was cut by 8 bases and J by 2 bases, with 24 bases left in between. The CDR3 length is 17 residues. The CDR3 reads CASDPFEGGSTQETQYF. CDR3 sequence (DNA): TGTGCCAGCGACCCCTTCGAGGGGGGATCGACACAAGAGACCCAGTACTTC.

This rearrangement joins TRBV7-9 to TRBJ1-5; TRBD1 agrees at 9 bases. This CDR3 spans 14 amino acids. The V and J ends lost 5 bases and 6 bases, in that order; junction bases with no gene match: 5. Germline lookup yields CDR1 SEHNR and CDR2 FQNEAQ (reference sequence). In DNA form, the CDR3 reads TGTGCCAGCAGCCGGGACAGGGATGGTCAGCCCCAGCATTTT. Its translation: CASSRDRDGQPQHF.

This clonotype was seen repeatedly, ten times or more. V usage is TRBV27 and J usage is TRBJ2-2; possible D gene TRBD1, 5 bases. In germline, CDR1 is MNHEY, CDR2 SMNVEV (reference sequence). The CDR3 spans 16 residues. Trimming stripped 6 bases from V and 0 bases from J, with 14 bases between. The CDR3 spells CASSAGWASNTGELFF. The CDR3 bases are TGTGCCAGCAGCGCAGGGTGGGCCTCGAACACCGGGGAGCTGTTTTTT.